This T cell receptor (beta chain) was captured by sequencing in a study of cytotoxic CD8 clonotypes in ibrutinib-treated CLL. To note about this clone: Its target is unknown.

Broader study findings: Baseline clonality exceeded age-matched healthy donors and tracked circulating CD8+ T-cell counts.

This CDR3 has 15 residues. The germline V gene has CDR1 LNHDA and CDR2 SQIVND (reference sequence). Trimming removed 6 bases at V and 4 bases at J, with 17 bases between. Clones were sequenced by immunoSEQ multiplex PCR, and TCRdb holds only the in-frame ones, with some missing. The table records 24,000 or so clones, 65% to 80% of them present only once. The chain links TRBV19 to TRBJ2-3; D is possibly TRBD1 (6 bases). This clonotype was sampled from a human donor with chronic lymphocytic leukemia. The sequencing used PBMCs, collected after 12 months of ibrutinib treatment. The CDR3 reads CASSPRDIPADTQYF. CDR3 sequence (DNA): TGTGCCAGTAGCCCAAGGGACATCCCCGCAGATACGCAGTATTTT.